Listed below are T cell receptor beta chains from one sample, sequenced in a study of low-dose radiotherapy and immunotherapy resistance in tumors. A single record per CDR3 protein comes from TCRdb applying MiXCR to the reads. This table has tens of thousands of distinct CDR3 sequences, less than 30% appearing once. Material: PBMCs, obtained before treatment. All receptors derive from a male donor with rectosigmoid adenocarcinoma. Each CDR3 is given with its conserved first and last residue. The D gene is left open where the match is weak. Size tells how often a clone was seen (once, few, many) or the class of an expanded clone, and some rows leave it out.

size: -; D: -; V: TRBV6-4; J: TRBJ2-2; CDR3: CASSVEPGNTGELFFF; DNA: -
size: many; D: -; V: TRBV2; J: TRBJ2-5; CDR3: CASSERRAQETQYF; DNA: TGTGCCAGCAGTGAACGTAGGGCCCAAGAGACCCAGTACTTC
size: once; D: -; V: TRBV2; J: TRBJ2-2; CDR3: CASSLNLDTGELFF; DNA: TGTGCCAGCAGTCTTAATCTGGACACCGGGGAGCTGTTTTTT
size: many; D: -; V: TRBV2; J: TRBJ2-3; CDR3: CASSAEGQRTQYF; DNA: TGTGCCAGCAGCGCCGAAGGACAGCGTACGCAGTATTTT
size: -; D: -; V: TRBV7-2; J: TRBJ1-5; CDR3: CASRGDSVNQPQHF; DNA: TGTGCCAGCAGGGGGGATTCAGTTAATCAGCCCCAGCATTTT
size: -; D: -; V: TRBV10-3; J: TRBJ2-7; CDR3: CAIRGQGINEQYF; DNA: TGTGCCATCAGAGGGCAGGGGATCAACGAGCAGTACTTC
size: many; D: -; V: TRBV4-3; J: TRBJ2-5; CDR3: CASSQGGVYGETQYF; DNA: TGCGCCAGCAGCCAAGGTGGGGTTTATGGCGAGACCCAGTACTTC
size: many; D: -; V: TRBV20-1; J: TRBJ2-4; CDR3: CSARIGRAAGNNIQYF; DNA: TGCAGTGCTAGGATCGGCCGGGCGGCGGGTAACAACATTCAGTACTTC
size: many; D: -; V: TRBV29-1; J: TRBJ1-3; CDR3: CSVLDGSSGNTIYF; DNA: TGCAGCGTTCTGGACGGGAGCTCTGGAAACACCATATATTTT
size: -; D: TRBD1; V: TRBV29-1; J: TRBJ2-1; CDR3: CSAQDRTDEQFF; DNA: TGCAGCGCCCAGGACAGGACCGATGAGCAGTTCTTC
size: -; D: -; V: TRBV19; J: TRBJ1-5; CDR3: CASSRSGNQPQHF; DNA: TGTGCCAGTAGCCGATCAGGCAATCAGCCCCAGCATTTT
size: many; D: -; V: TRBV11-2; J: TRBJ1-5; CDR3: CASSLAAHSNQPQHF; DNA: TGTGCCAGCAGCTTAGCAGCGCATAGCAATCAGCCCCAGCATTTT
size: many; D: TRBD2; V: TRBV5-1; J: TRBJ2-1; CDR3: CASRRLAGASSSYNEQFF; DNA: TGCGCCAGCAGGAGGTTAGCGGGAGCGTCGAGCTCCTACAATGAGCAGTTCTTC
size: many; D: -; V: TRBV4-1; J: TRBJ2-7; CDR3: CASSLVPGNSYEQYF; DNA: TGCGCCAGCAGCTTGGTCCCGGGGAACTCCTACGAGCAGTACTTC
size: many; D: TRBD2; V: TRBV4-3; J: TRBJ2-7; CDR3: CASSQDGLVAGAEEQYF; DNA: TGCGCCAGCAGCCAAGATGGGTTGGTAGCGGGGGCGGAAGAGCAGTACTTC
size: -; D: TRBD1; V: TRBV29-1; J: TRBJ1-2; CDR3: CSVDRDSNYGYTF; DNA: TGCAGCGTCGACCGGGACAGCAACTATGGCTACACCTTC
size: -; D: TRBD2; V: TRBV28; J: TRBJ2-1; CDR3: CASSLAGAYYNEQFF; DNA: TGTGCCAGCAGTTTAGCGGGAGCTTACTACAATGAGCAGTTCTTC
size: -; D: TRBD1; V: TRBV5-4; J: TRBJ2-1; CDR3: CASSLVTGGPPGQFF; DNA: TGTGCCAGCAGCTTGGTGACAGGGGGGCCCCCGGGGCAGTTCTTC
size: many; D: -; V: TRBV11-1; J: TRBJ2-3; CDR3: CASSPLTGFTDTQYF; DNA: TGTGCCAGCAGCCCCCTGACAGGTTTCACAGATACGCAGTATTTT
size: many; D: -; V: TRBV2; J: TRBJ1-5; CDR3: CASTAGNQPQHF; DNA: TGTGCCAGCACGGCAGGCAATCAGCCCCAGCATTTT
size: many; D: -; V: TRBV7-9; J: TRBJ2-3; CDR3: CASEGMVADTQYF; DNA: TGTGCCAGCGAGGGAATGGTGGCAGATACTCAGTATTTT
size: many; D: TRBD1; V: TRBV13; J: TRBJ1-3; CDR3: CASSYTDRGRNTIYF; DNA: TGTGCCAGCAGTTATACGGACAGGGGTAGAAACACCATATATTTT
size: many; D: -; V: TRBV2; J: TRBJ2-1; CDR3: CASSENGQYNEQFF; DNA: TGTGCCAGCAGTGAAAACGGGCAATACAATGAGCAGTTCTTC
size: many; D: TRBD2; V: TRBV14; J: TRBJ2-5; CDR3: CASSPPFRRGQETQYF; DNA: TGTGCCAGCAGCCCCCCTTTCCGGCGGGGGCAAGAGACCCAGTACTTC
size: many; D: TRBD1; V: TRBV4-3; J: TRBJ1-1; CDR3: CASSQGGGQSGGREAFF; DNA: TGCGCCAGCAGCCAAGGTGGGGGACAGAGCGGGGGGCGCGAAGCTTTCTTT
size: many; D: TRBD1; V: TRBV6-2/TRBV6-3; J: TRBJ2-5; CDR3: CASSYGDSTSETQYF; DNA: TGTGCCAGCAGTTACGGGGACAGCACTTCAGAGACCCAGTACTTC
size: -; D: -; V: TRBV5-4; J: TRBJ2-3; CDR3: CASSPEGRDTDTQYF; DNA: TGTGCCAGCAGCCCTGAAGGTCGGGACACAGATACGCAGTATTTT
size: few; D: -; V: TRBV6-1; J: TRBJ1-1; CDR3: CASSEAAGGMSSEAFF; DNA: TGTGCCAGCAGTGAAGCGGCCGGGGGGATGTCTAGTGAAGCTTTCTTT
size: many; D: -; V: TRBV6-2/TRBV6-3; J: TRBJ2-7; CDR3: CASGDRHYEQYF; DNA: TGTGCCAGCGGGGACCGGCACTACGAGCAGTACTTC
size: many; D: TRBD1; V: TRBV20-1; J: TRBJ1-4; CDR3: CSASGTGALGEKLFF; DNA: TGCAGTGCTAGTGGGACAGGGGCCTTGGGTGAAAAACTGTTTTTT
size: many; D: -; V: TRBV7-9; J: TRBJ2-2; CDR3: CASSPTFRDGNTGELFF; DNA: TGTGCCAGCAGCCCAACATTTCGGGACGGTAACACCGGGGAGCTGTTTTTT
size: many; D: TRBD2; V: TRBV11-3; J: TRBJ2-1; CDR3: CASSLSGSYNEQFF; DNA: TGTGCCAGCAGCTTGAGCGGGAGTTACAATGAGCAGTTCTTC
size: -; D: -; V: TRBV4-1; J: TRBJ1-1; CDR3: CASSQGLAVATEAFF; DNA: TGCGCCAGCAGCCAGGGGTTGGCAGTAGCCACTGAAGCTTTCTTT
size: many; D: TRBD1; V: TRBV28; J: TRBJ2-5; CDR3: CASSLGFGRGIQETQYF; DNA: TGTGCCAGCAGTTTAGGATTTGGCAGGGGGATTCAAGAGACCCAGTACTTC
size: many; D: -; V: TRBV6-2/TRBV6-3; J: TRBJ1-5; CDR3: CASRTDSNQPQHF; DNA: TGTGCCAGCAGGACGGATAGCAATCAGCCCCAGCATTTT
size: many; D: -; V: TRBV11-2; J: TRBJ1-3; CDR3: CASSSRQAGNTIYF; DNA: TGTGCCAGCAGCTCGAGACAGGCTGGAAACACCATATATTTT
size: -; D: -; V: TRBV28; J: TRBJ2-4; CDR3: CASSPPDIYIQYF; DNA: TGTGCCAGCAGTCCTCCCGACATTTACATTCAGTACTTC
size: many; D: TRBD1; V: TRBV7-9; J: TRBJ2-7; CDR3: CASSFPGQGVDEQYF; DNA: TGTGCCAGCAGCTTTCCGGGACAGGGTGTCGACGAGCAGTACTTC
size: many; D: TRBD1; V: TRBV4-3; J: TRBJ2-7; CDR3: CASSQEPGTGAREQYF; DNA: TGCGCCAGCAGCCAAGAACCCGGGACAGGGGCTCGCGAGCAGTACTTC
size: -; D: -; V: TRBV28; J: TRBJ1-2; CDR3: CASPPGNLYGYTF; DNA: TGTGCCAGCCCGCCGGGGAACCTCTATGGCTACACCTTC
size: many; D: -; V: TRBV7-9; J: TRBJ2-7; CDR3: CASSRLGDKTYEQYF; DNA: TGTGCCAGCAGCCGCCTGGGGGACAAGACCTACGAGCAGTACTTC
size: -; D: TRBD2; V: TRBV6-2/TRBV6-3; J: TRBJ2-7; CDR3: CASSSLRTSGSSYEQYF; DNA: TGTGCCAGCAGTTCACTCAGGACTAGCGGGAGCTCCTACGAGCAGTACTTC
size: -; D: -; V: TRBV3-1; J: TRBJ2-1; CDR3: CASSQEASEPEQFF; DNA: TGTGCCAGCAGCCAAGAGGCGTCGGAACCTGAGCAGTTCTTC
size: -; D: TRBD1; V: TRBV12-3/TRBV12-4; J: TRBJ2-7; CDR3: CASSPSGTGGYEQYF; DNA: TGTGCCAGCAGTCCTTCCGGGACAGGGGGCTACGAGCAGTACTTC
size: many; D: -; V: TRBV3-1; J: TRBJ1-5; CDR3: CASSSSSGPDQPQHF; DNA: TGTGCCAGCAGCTCCTCTTCGGGTCCGGATCAGCCCCAGCATTTT
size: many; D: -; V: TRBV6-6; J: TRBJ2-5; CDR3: CASSYAIYSPDPQRETQYF; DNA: TGTGCCAGCAGTTACGCGATTTATTCCCCGGACCCCCAGCGGGAGACCCAGTACTTC